This T cell receptor beta chain was captured by sequencing in a study of T cell responses to AZD1222 COVID-19 vaccine (dated by TCRdb to about 2021). As for the study more broadly: TCR sequencing covered about 230 trial participants: 200 to 210 given two doses of AZD1222 and some 25 given two doses of MenACWY control vaccine. Trial participants were enrolled into age subgroups of 18-55, 56-69 and 70-plus years, which contained about 150, 28 and 57 TCR-sequenced participants, respectively. Here is what the overall study found, with its caveats: Because no day 14 peak-response samples were available, repertoires were characterized only after the peak T cell response. Reportedly, close to half of the unique spike-specific TCRs recognized epitopes lying outside the regions that are mutated in the B.1.351 and B.1.1.7 variants. Conclusions about previously exposed vaccinees are limited, since just five or six AZD1222 recipients were seropositive for SARS-CoV-2 at baseline. Most participants were white British and females outnumbered males, and the authors suggested that clonal diversity may have been underestimated. Spike-specific TCR breadth and depth rose significantly after two AZD1222 doses compared with day 0 and with MenACWY recipients. CD4 TCRs associated with the vaccine covered the entire spike protein, and the dominant responses were in regions 160-218 and 743-854. In the small 56-69-year group, the increase in depth fell short of significance, most likely because of low power.

The CDR3 regions of human TCRbeta chains were analyzed by immunosequencing. Per the source publication's procedure: TCRs in the repertoires were compared against a reference library of SARS-CoV-2-specific TCRs that had been generated with the MIRA antigen-specificity platform. Breadth was defined as the fraction of unique TCRs that were SARS-CoV-2-associated. Depth was defined as the fraction of total T cells that were SARS-CoV-2-associated. Using the MIRA data, every spike-specific TCR was mapped to the spike region that the TCR reacted to and assigned to either a CD4 or a CD8 class. Log10-transformed breadth and depth values were compared by one-way ANOVA with Sidak's multiple comparisons tests. The table comes from immuneACCESS by way of TCRdb, which keeps in-frame sequences with V and J called. Part of the clones is missing from these tables; in studies checked, under half for an unresolved V gene and the rest for unknown reasons. For V, J and clone size, that table is used; D and trimming come from the DNA. The sample table lists about 110,000 clones, roughly nine tenths of them with a count of one. Over 3% of the sample rests with the top ten.

Cut back by 1 base and 4 bases, the V and J ends lie 5 bases apart. The germline V gene encodes CDR1 SGHNT and CDR2 YENEEA. Taken from cysteine to phenylalanine, the CDR3 has 13 residues. The kept DNA is CDR3 alone, 39 bases in frame from the first base. As to this clone: It lacks a known antigen. The record has no base qualities; no much larger clone is one base away.

The time point label of this sample denotes: baseline before first vaccination. In the paper's terms, the treatment or condition label means: meningococcal conjugate vaccine given as trial control. Vaccinee samples came from UK trials COV001 and COV002, including a single-blind randomized controlled phase 2/3 trial of AZD1222 (ChAdOx1 nCoV-19) in healthy adults. For TCRbeta chain sequencing, PBMC samples were collected from trial participants at day 0 and at day 28 after the second dose. The sequence links TRBV11-3 to TRBJ1-3, with the D gene not confidently named. Sequencing used peripheral blood, obtained on day 0 of MenACWY control vaccination. The receptor was isolated from an adult in good health. The CDR3 has the sequence CASSLAPGNTIYF. At the DNA level, the sequence is TGTGCCAGCAGCTTAGCCCCCGGAAACACCATATATTTT.